The following is a TCR beta chain sequence with its context. Its cognate antigen is unknown. These data belong to a study of T cell responses to AZD1222 COVID-19 vaccine. General study findings and limits: As reported, nearly half of all spike-specific TCRs target variant regions that are unmutated.

Clones were sequenced by immunoSEQ multiplex PCR, and TCRdb holds only the in-frame ones, with some missing. The profile shows tens of thousands of clones, under 95% of them singletons. The germline V and J ends were trimmed by 9 bases and 4 bases, with 25 bases remaining between them. Germline-derived CDR1 and CDR2 are SGHTA and FQGNSA. The CDR3 sequence is 17 residues long. The clonotype originates from an adult in good health. This sequence joins TRBV7-2 and TRBJ2-1; perhaps TRBD2 as D (7 bases). The specimen was peripheral blood, collected on day 0 of MenACWY control vaccination. This chain's CDR3 is CASHKAGAGDPYNEQFF. Here the CDR3 DNA reads TGTGCCAGTCATAAGGCGGGGGCCGGGGACCCATACAATGAGCAGTTCTTC.